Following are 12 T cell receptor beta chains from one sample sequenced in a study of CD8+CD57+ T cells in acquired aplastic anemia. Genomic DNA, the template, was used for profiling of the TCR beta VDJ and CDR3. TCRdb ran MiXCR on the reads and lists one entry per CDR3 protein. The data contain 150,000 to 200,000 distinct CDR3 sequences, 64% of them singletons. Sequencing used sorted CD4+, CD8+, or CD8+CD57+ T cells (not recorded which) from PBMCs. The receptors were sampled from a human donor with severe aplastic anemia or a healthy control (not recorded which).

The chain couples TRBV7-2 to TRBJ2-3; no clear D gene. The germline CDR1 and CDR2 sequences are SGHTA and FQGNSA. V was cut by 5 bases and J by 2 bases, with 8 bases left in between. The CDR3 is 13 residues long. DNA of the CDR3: TGTGCCAGCAGCCGATGGACCACAGATACGCAGTATTTT. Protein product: CASSRWTTDTQYF.

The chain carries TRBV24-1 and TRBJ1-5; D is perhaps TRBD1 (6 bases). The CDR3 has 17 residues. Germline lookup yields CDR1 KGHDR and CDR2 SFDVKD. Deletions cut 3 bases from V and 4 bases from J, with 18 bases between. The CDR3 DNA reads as TGTGCCACCAGTGATAGGTATGTCGAGGGGGGTAATCAGCCCCAGCATTTT. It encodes CATSDRYVEGGNQPQHF.

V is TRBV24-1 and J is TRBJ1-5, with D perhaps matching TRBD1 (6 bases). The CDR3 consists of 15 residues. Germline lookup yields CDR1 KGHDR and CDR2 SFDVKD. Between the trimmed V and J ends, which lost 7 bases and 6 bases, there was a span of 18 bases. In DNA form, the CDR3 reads TGTGCCACCAGCCAGGGGAGAGGGGCTGGTCAGCCCCAGCATTTT. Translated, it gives CATSQGRGAGQPQHF.

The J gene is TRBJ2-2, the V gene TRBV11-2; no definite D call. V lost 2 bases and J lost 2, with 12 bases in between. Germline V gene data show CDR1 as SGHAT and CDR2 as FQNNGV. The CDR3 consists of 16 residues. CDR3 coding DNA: TGTGCCAGCAGCTTACGGCGACACTCCAACACCGGGGAGCTGTTTTTT. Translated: CASSLRRHSNTGELFF.

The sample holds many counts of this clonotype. The DNA of the CDR3 is TGTGCCAGCAGAAAAGGGAAATTAGACGGGGCCCAAGAGACCCAGTACTTC. It is translated as CASRKGKLDGAQETQYF. The chain carries TRBV7-8 and TRBJ2-5, with D perhaps given as TRBD1 or TRBD2 (5 bases each). Germline V gene sequence: CDR1 SGHVS, CDR2 FQNEAQ. The CDR3 sequence is 17 residues long. The V end lost 6 bases, the J end lost 1 base, and 21 bases lay between the germline ends.

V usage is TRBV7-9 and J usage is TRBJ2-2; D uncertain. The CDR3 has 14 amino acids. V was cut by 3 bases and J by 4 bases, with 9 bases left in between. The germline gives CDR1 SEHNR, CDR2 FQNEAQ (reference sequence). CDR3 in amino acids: CASSLAVRTGELFF. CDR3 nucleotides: TGTGCCAGCAGCTTGGCAGTCCGCACCGGGGAGCTGTTTTTT.

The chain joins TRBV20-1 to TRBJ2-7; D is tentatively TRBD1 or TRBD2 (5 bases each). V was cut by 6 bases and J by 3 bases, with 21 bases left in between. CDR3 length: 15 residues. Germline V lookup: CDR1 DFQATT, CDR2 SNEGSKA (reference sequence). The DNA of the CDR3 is TGCAGTGCCACGGGGCCGGGGATAAAAATCTACGAGCAGTACTTC. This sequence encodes CSATGPGIKIYEQYF.

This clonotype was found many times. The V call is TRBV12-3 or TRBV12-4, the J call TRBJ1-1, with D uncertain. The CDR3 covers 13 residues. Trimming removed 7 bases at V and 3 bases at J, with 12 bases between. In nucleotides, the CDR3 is TGTGCCAGCATTCCATTCGGACACACTGAAGCTTTCTTT. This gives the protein CASIPFGHTEAFF.

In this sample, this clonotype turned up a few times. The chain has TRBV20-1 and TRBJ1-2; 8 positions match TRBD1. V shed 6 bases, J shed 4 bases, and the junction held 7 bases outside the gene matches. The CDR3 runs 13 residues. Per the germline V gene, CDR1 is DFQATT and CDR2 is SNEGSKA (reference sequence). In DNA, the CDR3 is TGCAGTGCCGAGACACAGGGGGGCTATGGCTACACCTTC. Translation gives CSAETQGGYGYTF.

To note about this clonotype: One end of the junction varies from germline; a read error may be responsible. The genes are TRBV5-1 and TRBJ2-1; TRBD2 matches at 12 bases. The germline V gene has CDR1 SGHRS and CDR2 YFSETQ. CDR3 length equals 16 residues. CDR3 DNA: TGCGCCAGCGGCTTTACTGGACTAGCGGGAAGGAATGAGCAGTTCTTC. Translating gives CASGFTGLAGRNEQFF.

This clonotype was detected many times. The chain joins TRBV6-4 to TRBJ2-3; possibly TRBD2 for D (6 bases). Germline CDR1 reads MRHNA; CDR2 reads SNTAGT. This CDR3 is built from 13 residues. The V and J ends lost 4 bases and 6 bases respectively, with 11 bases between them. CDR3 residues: CASSVGTSDTQYF. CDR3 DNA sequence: TGTGCCAGCAGTGTAGGCACTAGCGATACGCAGTATTTT.

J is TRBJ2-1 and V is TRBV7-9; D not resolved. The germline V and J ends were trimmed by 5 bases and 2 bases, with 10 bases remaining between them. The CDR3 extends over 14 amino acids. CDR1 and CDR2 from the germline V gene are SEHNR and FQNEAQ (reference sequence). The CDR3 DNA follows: TGTGCCAGCAGCGTTAGTAGGACCTACAATGAGCAGTTCTTC. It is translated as CASSVSRTYNEQFF.